These 3 T cell receptor beta chains came from one sample sequenced in a study of persistence of HIV-infected CD4 T cells (dated by TCRdb to 2020 to 2022). Interpreted using the paper, the treatment or condition label stands for: suppressive antiretroviral therapy. A pool of overlapping HIV-1 Gag 15-mer peptides was used at approximately 0.93 ug per peptide per mL for cell stimulation. Memory CD4+ T cells that did not respond, being CD40L-negative, CD69-negative and CD45RO-high, were sorted as memory populations depleted of antigen-responding cells. Antigens of these TCRs are unknown. The immunoSEQ hsTCRB assay version 4, run in survey mode, was used to sequence TCRbeta repertoires from genomic DNA. Drawn from immuneACCESS, this table holds only the in-frame rearrangements with V and J called that TCRdb kept. Clones are partly lost; checked studies trace under half to an unresolved V gene and leave the rest unexplained. The sample data list 30,000 to 45,000 clones, and about 81% of these were observed just once. Around 1% of the sample is in the top ten clones.

Sequenced material: cultured CD4+ T cells from PBMCs, taken from a patient who received antiretroviral therapy. What the cell subset or site label conveys for this sample: CD40L-CD69- CD45RO-high memory CD4 T cells not responding to Gag peptides. The receptors derive from an adult with HIV. The donor label of this sample is uncertain.

This chain uses TRBV30 with TRBJ1-3; perhaps TRBD1 as D (6 bases). The CDR3 consists of 15 residues. Trimming left V 4 bases short and J 4 bases short, with 17 bases between. Germline V lookup: CDR1 GTSNPN, CDR2 SVGIG (reference sequence). CDR3 DNA sequence: TGTGCCTGGACAGTCTCCTACCAGGGGGGAAACACCATATATTTT. This sequence encodes CAWTVSYQGGNTIYF. Full variable domain (rest looked up from reference TRBV30 and TRBJ1-3): SQTIHQWPATLVQPVGSPLSLECTVEGTSNPNLYWYRQAAGRGLQLLFYSVGIGQISSEVPQNLSASRPQDRQFILSSKKLLLSDSGFYLCAWTVSYQGGNTIYFGEGSWLTVV.

The CDR3 DNA sequence: TGTGCCACCAGTGCGGGACAGAACACTGAAGCTTTCTTT. As protein: CATSAGQNTEAFF. The rearrangement links TRBV24-1 to TRBJ1-1, with D possibly matching TRBD1 (6 bases). The CDR3 contains 13 residues. Germline V gene lookup returns CDR1 KGHDR and CDR2 SFDVKD. The V end lost 5 bases, the J end lost 1 base, and 7 bases lay between the germline ends.

CDR3 nucleotide sequence: TGTGCCAGCGTCAGGGGGTTCTCCTACGAGCAGTACTTC. This codes for CASVRGFSYEQYF. The chain employs TRBV6-5 and TRBJ2-7; TRBD1 matches 7 bases. Germline V gene lookup returns CDR1 MNHEY and CDR2 SVGAGI. The trim removed 8 bases at V and 0 bases at J, leaving 4 bases unmatched. This CDR3 spans 13 amino acids.